These 23 T cell receptor beta chains share one sample of origin, sequenced in a study of identical twins. TCRdb used MiXCR to reprocess the 5' RACE reads, holding one entry per CDR3 protein. The sample has 600,000 to 850,000 distinct CDR3 sequences; over 15% are singletons. This sample was also put to use in a study of T cells expressing NK-cell markers.

The sequenced material came from PBMCs. These receptors were obtained from a woman between 18 and 30 years old in good health.

This clonotype was counted only a few times. The genes are TRBV12-3 or TRBV12-4 and TRBJ2-1; D is unclear. The CDR3 has 15 residues. V lost 3 bases and J 0 bases, leaving 9 bases between the germline ends. As DNA, the CDR3 is TGTGCCAGCAGTTTGAACACCTACTCCTACAATGAGCAGTTCTTC. Translated: CASSLNTYSYNEQFF.

The sample holds a few counts of this clonotype. This chain uses TRBV12-3 or TRBV12-4 with TRBJ1-1, with 9 bases that match TRBD1. The junction had 15 bases not matched to a gene; V was cut back by 6 bases and J by 7 bases. This CDR3 is 16 amino acids long. This chain's CDR3 is CASSQLFGQGHGEAFF. DNA for the CDR3: TGTGCCAGCAGCCAGCTATTTGGACAGGGGCATGGTGAAGCTTTCTTT.

V and J are TRBV10-3 and TRBJ2-1; D is possibly TRBD1 (6 bases). The germline V gene has CDR1 ENHRY and CDR2 SYGVKD. This CDR3 region has 12 residues. V lost 6 bases to trimming and J lost 7 bases, with 10 bases between them. CDR3 loop: CAIRPGQNEQFF. CDR3 coding DNA: TGTGCCATCAGACCAGGACAGAATGAGCAGTTCTTC.

The gene calls are TRBV20-1 and TRBJ2-5; 8 nucleotides match TRBD2. This CDR3 has 13 residues. The trim removed 5 bases at V and 3 bases at J, leaving 5 bases unmatched. Per germline, CDR1 DFQATT and CDR2 SNEGSKA (reference sequence). The CDR3 sequence is CSAWVAGKETQYF. The CDR3 nucleotides are TGCAGTGCTTGGGTAGCGGGGAAAGAGACCCAGTACTTC.

The rearrangement uses TRBV11-1 and TRBJ1-3; a possible D gene is TRBD1 (5 bases). The CDR3 covers 18 residues. Per the germline V gene, CDR1 is SGHAT and CDR2 is FQDESV (reference sequence). Between the trimmed V and J ends, which lost 5 bases and 0 bases, there was a span of 20 bases. The chain's CDR3 is CASSAHRTGYSSGNTIYF. Here the CDR3 DNA reads TGTGCCAGCAGCGCACATCGAACAGGCTACAGCTCTGGAAACACCATATATTTT. The whole variable domain, filled in from reference TRBV11-1 and TRBJ1-3, reads EAEVAQSPRYKITEKSQAVAFWCDPISGHATLYWYRQILGQGPELLVQFQDESVVDDSQLPKDRFSAERLKGVDSTLKIQPAELGDSAMYLCASSAHRTGYSSGNTIYFGEGSWLTVV.

This clonotype was detected only a few times. The chain uses TRBV11-2 and TRBJ2-2; perhaps TRBD1 as D (5 bases). The V and J ends lost 0 bases and 5 bases respectively, with 19 bases between them. CDR1 and CDR2 from the germline V gene are SGHAT and FQNNGV. The CDR3 totals 18 residues. In nucleotides, the CDR3 is TGTGCCAGCAGCTTAGACATCTTGCGGATAGGGGTGACCGGGGAGCTGTTTTTT. Translation gives CASSLDILRIGVTGELFF.

This clonotype was detected a few times. CDR3 nucleotide sequence: TGTGCCAGCAGCTTTAGTGGAATGAACACTGAAGCTTTCTTT. Translation gives CASSFSGMNTEAFF. The V call is TRBV3-1, the J call TRBJ1-1; D gene unclear. Trimming stripped 5 bases from V and 0 bases from J, with 10 bases between. Germline lookup yields CDR1 LGHDT and CDR2 YNNKEL (reference sequence). The CDR3 covers 14 residues.

The chain uses TRBV5-1 and TRBJ2-1; a possible D gene is TRBD2 (6 bases). The length of the CDR3 is 16 residues. Trimming removed 0 bases from V and 3 bases from J, with 13 bases in between. Germline lookup yields CDR1 SGHRS and CDR2 YFSETQ. CDR3 loop: CASSLEWSSDYNEQFF. CDR3 DNA sequence: TGCGCCAGCAGCTTGGAATGGTCTAGCGACTACAATGAGCAGTTCTTC.

The chain carries TRBV20-1 and TRBJ2-5, with D perhaps TRBD1 (5 bases). This CDR3 has 12 residues. The germline gives CDR1 DFQATT, CDR2 SNEGSKA (reference sequence). Between the trimmed V and J ends, which lost 4 bases and 4 bases, there was a span of 10 bases. The CDR3 sequence is CSAKGDRETQYF. CDR3 nucleotides: TGCAGTGCTAAAGGGGATCGAGAGACCCAGTACTTC.

This clonotype has more than one count but fewer than ten. The chain joins TRBV6-5 to TRBJ2-7; no definite D call. The V and J ends lost 0 bases and 6 bases respectively, with 21 bases between them. CDR1 is MNHEY, CDR2 SVGAGI, per germline. The CDR3 is 17 residues long. The CDR3 bases are TGTGCCAGCAGTTACTCGTGGGTCTCGAGTCAGCCCTCCGAGCAGTACTTC. It codes for CASSYSWVSSQPSEQYF.

This clonotype was seen a few times. The V gene is TRBV11-2, the J gene TRBJ2-6; D gene ambiguous. The ends were cut back, 5 bases at V and 1 base at J, with 18 bases in the middle. The germline CDR1 and CDR2 sequences are SGHAT and FQNNGV. The CDR3 length is 18 residues. This CDR3 reads CASSAARRTTSGANVLTF. The CDR3 DNA reads TGTGCCAGCAGCGCGGCTAGACGAACGACATCTGGGGCCAACGTCCTGACTTTC.

The sample holds a few counts of this clonotype. The rearrangement links TRBV2 to TRBJ1-3; D call uncertain. Trimming took off 6 bases at V and 0 bases at J, with 12 bases between the two ends. Germline CDR1 is SNHLY and CDR2 is FYNNEI. CDR3 length: 15 amino acids. CDR3 in DNA: TGTGCCAGCAGCCCAGGACGTACCTCTGGAAACACCATATATTTT. The encoded protein is CASSPGRTSGNTIYF.

This clonotype has at least ten counts. The chain couples TRBV20-1 to TRBJ2-7; D gene uncertain. V lost 6 bases and J 6 bases, leaving 18 bases between the germline ends. The CDR3 length is 13 residues. Germline values: CDR1 DFQATT, CDR2 SNEGSKA (reference sequence). DNA of the CDR3: TGCAGTGCCAAATCCTATGGCCCGGTCGAGCAGTACTTC. Translated: CSAKSYGPVEQYF.

The CDR3 nucleotides read TGTGCCAGCAGCTCTCCCCCGGTAGAGACCCAGTACTTC. As protein: CASSSPPVETQYF. The chain couples TRBV7-9 to TRBJ2-5, with D unclear. V lost 4 bases, J lost 4 bases, and 10 bases lay in between. Germline V gene sequence: CDR1 SEHNR, CDR2 FQNEAQ (reference sequence). The CDR3 runs to 13 residues. Using reference TRBV7-9 and TRBJ2-5 for the parts outside the CDR3, the full variable domain is DTGVSQNPRHKITKRGQNVTFRCDPISEHNRLYWYRQTLGQGPEFLTYFQNEAQLEKSRLLSDRFSAERPKGSFSTLEIQRTEQGDSAMYLCASSSPPVETQYFGPGTRLLVL.

This clonotype turned up a few times. The chain combines TRBV20-1 with TRBJ2-3; D is undetermined. V lost 2 bases to trimming and J lost 10 bases, with 13 bases between them. CDR3 length: 12 residues. Germline V gives CDR1 DFQATT, CDR2 SNEGSKA (reference sequence). The CDR3: CSARSVGGAQYF. In DNA form, the CDR3 reads TGCAGTGCTAGATCTGTTGGCGGTGCGCAGTATTTT.

This clonotype was counted a few times. The J gene is TRBJ1-5, the V gene TRBV5-5; no clear D. The germline V and J ends were trimmed by 1 base and 4 bases, with 9 bases remaining between them. Per germline, CDR1 SGHKS and CDR2 YYEKEE (reference sequence). The CDR3 consists of 14 residues. The CDR3 loop is CASSLFGRNQPQHF. CDR3 nucleotide sequence: TGTGCCAGCAGCTTGTTCGGTCGAAATCAGCCCCAGCATTTT.

The chain uses TRBV11-2 and TRBJ2-7; 13 nucleotides agree with TRBD2. The length of the CDR3 is 17 residues. CDR1 is SGHAT and CDR2 is FQNNGV in the germline V gene. Unmatched junction bases numbered 3, after V lost 1 base and J lost 0 bases. The CDR3 DNA follows: TGTGCCAGCAGCTTAGCCTGGACTAGCGGGAGCTCCTACGAGCAGTACTTC. This encodes CASSLAWTSGSSYEQYF.

This clonotype has a handful of counts. The chain recombines TRBV2 with TRBJ2-5, with no clear D. V lost 4 bases and J 2 bases, leaving 5 bases between the germline ends. Looked up from germline, CDR1 is SNHLY and CDR2 is FYNNEI. There are 12 residues in the CDR3. CDR3 bases: TGTGCCAGCAGTGTACATCAAGAGACCCAGTACTTC. This encodes CASSVHQETQYF. Variable domain in full (rest from reference TRBV2 and TRBJ2-5): EPEVTQTPSHQVTQMGQEVILRCVPISNHLYFYWYRQILGQKVEFLVSFYNNEISEKSEIFDDQFSVERPDGSNFTLKIRSTKLEDSAMYFCASSVHQETQYFGPGTRLLVL.

This clonotype was seen a few times. The rearrangement uses TRBV5-1 and TRBJ2-2; no definite D call. The CDR3 has 13 amino acids. The V gene lost 1 base and the J gene lost 7 bases, with 8 bases spanning the gap. Germline V lookup: CDR1 SGHRS, CDR2 YFSETQ. For the CDR3, the DNA is TGCGCCAGCAGCTTGACCGTGGACGGGGAGCTGTTTTTT. Translating gives CASSLTVDGELFF.

In its sample, this clonotype was seen many times. V usage is TRBV7-6 and J usage is TRBJ2-1, with D maybe TRBD2 (6 bases). Germline CDR1 and CDR2: SGHVS and FNYEAQ. Trimming left V 1 base short and J 10 bases short, with 20 bases between. CDR3 length equals 16 residues. CDR3 coding DNA: TGTGCCAGCAGCTTAGATTGGTTTTCGGCGGGGCAAGAGCAGTTCTTC. This translates into CASSLDWFSAGQEQFF.

The rearrangement joins TRBV20-1 to TRBJ2-3; 7 bases agree with TRBD1. Germline assignment: CDR1 DFQATT and CDR2 SNEGSKA (reference sequence). The trim removed 5 bases at V and 0 bases at J, leaving 5 bases unmatched. This CDR3 is built from 14 residues. The DNA of the CDR3 is TGCAGTGCTGTGGGACAGACTAGCACAGATACGCAGTATTTT. This sequence encodes CSAVGQTSTDTQYF.

The rearrangement links TRBV20-1 to TRBJ1-1; unclear D gene. Trimming left V 1 base short and J 4 bases short, with 10 bases between. CDR1 and CDR2 from the germline V gene are DFQATT and SNEGSKA (reference sequence). The CDR3 loop spans 13 amino acids. CDR3 sequence reads: CSARAEGGTEAFF. CDR3 bases: TGCAGTGCTAGAGCGGAGGGAGGCACTGAAGCTTTCTTT.

This clonotype was seen a few times. The V and J genes are TRBV7-2 and TRBJ2-1; 8 bases fit TRBD2. The CDR3 totals 13 residues. Germline loops: CDR1 SGHTA, CDR2 FQGNSA. V shed 2 bases, J shed 8 bases, and the junction held 2 bases outside the gene matches. CDR3 sequence (DNA): TGTGCCAGCAGCTTACAGCGGGAGTATGAGCAGTTCTTC. This gives the protein CASSLQREYEQFF.